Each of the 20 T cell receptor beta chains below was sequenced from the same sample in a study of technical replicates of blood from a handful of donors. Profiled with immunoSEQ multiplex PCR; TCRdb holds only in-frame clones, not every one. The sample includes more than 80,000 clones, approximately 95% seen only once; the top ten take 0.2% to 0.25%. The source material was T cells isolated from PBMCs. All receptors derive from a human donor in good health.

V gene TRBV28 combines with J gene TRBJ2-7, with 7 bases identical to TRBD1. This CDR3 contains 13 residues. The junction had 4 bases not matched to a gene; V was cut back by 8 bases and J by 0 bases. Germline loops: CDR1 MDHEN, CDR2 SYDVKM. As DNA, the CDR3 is TGTGCCAGCGTAGGACAGGACTCCTACGAGCAGTACTTC. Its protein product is CASVGQDSYEQYF.

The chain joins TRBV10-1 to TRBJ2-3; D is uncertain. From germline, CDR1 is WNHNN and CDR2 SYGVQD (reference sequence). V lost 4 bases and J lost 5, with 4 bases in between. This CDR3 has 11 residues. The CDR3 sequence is CASSGGDTQYF. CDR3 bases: TGCGCCAGCAGTGGAGGAGATACGCAGTATTTT.

CDR3: CASSFGREEFF. The CDR3 DNA is TGTGCCAGCAGTTTCGGGCGGGAAGAGTTCTTC. V gene TRBV28 combines with J gene TRBJ2-1; tentative D call: TRBD2 (6 bases). The CDR3 totals 11 residues. From germline, CDR1 is MDHEN and CDR2 SYDVKM. The ends were cut back, 3 bases at V and 14 bases at J, with 11 bases in the middle.

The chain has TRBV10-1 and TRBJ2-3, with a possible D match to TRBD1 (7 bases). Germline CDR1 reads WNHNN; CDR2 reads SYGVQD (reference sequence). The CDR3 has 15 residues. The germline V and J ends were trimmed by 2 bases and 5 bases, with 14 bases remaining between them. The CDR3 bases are TGCGCCAGCAGTGAGGACAGGGAGGTCGGAGATACGCAGTATTTT. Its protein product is CASSEDREVGDTQYF.

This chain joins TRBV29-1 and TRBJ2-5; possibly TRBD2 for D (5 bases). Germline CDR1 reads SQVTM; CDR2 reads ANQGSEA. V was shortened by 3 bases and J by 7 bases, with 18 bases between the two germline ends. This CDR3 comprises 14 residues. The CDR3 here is CSVDLQLGRRTQYF. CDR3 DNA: TGCAGCGTTGATCTACAATTAGGGAGACGGACCCAGTACTTC. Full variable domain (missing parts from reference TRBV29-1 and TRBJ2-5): SAVISQKPSRDICQRGTSLTIQCQVDSQVTMMFWYRQQPGQSLTLIATANQGSEATYESGFVIDKFPISRPNLTFSTLTVSNMSPEDSSIYLCSVDLQLGRRTQYFGPGTRLLVL.

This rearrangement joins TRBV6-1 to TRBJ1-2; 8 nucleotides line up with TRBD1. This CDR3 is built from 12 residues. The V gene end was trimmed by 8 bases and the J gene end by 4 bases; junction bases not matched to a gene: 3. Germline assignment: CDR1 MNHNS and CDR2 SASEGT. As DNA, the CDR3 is TGTGCCAGCCTCGACAGGGGCTATGGCTACACCTTC. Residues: CASLDRGYGYTF.

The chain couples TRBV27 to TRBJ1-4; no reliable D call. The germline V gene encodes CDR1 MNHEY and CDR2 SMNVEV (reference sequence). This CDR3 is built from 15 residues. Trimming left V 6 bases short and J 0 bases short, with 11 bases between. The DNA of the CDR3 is TGTGCCAGCAGGATTTTGGCTGCAACTAATGAAAAACTGTTTTTT. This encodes CASRILAATNEKLFF.

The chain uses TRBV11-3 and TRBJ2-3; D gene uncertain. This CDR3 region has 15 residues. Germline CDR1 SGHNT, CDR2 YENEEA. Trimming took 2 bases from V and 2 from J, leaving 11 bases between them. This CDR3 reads CASSLFGANTDTQYF. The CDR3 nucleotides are TGTGCCAGCAGCTTATTCGGAGCTAACACAGATACGCAGTATTTT.

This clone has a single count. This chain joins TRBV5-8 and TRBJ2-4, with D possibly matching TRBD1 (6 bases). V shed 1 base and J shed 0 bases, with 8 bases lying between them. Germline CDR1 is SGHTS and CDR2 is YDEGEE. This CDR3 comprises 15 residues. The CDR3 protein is CASSLTGTAKNIQYF. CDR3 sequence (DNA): TGTGCCAGCAGCTTGACAGGGACAGCCAAAAACATTCAGTACTTC. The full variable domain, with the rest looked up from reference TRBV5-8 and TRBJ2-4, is EAGVTQSPTHLIKTRGQQATLRCSPISGHTSVYWYQQALGLGLQFLLWYDEGEERNRGNFPPRFSGRQFPNYSSELNVNALELEDSALYLCASSLTGTAKNIQYFGAGTRLSVL.

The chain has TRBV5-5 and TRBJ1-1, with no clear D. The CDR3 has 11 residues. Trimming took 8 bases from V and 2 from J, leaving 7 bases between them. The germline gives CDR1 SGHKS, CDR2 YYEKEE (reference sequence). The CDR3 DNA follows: TGTGCCAGTACAGTTAACACTGAAGCTTTCTTT. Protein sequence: CASTVNTEAFF.

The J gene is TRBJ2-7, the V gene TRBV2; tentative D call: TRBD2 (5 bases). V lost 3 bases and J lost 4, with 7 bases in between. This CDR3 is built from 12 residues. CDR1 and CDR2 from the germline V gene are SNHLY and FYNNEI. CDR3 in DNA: TGTGCCAGCAGTGATACGGGGTACGAGCAGTACTTC. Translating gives CASSDTGYEQYF.

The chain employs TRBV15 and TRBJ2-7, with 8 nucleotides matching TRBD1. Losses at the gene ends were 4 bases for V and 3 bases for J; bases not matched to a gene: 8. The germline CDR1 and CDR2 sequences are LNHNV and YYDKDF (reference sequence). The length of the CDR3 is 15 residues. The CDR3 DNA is TGTGCCACCAGCACCCCGGGACAGGCCCACTACGAGCAGTACTTC. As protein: CATSTPGQAHYEQYF.

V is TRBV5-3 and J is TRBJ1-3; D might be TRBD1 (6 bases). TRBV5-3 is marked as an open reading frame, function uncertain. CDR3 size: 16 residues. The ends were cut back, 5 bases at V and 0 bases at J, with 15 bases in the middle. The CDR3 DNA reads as TGTGCCAGAAGACCACCGACAGGTTACTCTGGAAACACCATATATTTT. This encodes CARRPPTGYSGNTIYF.

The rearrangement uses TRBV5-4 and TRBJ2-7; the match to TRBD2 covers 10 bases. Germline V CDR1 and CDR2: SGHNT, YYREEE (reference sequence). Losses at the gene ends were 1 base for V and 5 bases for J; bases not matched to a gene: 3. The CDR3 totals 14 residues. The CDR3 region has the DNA TGTGCCAGCAGCTTGCGGCTAGCGGGAGACGAGCAGTACTTC. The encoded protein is CASSLRLAGDEQYF. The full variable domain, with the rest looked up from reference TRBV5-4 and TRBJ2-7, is ETGVTQSPTHLIKTRGQQVTLRCSSQSGHNTVSWYQQALGQGPQFIFQYYREEENGRGNFPPRFSGLQFPNYSSELNVNALELDDSALYLCASSLRLAGDEQYFGPGTRLTVT.

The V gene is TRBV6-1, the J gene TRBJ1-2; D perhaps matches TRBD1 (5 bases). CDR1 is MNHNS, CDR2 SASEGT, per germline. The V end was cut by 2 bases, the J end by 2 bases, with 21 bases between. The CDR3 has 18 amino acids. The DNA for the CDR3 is TGTGCCAGCAGTGAAATGGGGCTAATTGGGCGATCGAACTATGGCTACACCTTC. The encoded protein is CASSEMGLIGRSNYGYTF.

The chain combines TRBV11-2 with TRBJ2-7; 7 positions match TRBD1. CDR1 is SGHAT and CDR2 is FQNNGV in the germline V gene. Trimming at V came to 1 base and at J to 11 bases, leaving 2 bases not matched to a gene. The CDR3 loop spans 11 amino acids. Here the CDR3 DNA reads TGTGCCAGCAGCTTAGCTGGGACAGAGTACTTC. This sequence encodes CASSLAGTEYF.

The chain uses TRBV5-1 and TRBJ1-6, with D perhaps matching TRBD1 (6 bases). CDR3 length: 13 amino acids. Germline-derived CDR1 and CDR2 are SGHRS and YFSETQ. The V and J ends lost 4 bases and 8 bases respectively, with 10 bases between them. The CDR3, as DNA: TGCGCCAGCAGCGAGGACAGATATTCACCCCTCCACTTT. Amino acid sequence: CASSEDRYSPLHF.

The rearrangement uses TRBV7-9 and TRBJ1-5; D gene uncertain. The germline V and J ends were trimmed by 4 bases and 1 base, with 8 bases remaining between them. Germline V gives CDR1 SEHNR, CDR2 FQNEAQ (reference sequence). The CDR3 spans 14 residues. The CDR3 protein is CASSSDSSNQPQHF. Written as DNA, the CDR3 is TGTGCCAGCAGCTCGGACTCAAGCAATCAGCCCCAGCATTTT.

CDR3 sequence: CASSESGASEAFF. The CDR3 region has the DNA TGCGCCAGCAGTGAGTCTGGGGCCTCTGAAGCTTTCTTT. The V call is TRBV10-1, the J call TRBJ1-1, with D perhaps matching TRBD1 (5 bases). V was clipped by 0 bases and J by 6 bases, with 8 bases between them. This CDR3 region has 13 residues. CDR1 WNHNN and CDR2 SYGVQD come from the germline V gene (reference sequence).

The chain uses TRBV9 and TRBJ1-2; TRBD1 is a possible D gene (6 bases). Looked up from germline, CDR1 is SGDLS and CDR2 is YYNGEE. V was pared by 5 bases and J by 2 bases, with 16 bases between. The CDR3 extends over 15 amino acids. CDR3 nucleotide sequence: TGTGCCAGCAGTAAAGAGGGGGTATCGAACTATGGCTACACCTTC. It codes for CASSKEGVSNYGYTF.